The rows below give T cell receptor beta chains drawn from one sample of a study of blood T cell repertoires in COVID-19. Sequencing used immunoSEQ multiplex PCR; TCRdb keeps in-frame clones, though not all of them. The sample includes just over 250,000 clones, about 80% of them seen just once. Sequencing was carried out using PBMCs or T cells enriched from blood (not recorded which). These receptors were obtained from a man aged 25-40 years with acute COVID-19. Both conserved end residues are part of each CDR3. A D gene is named only where the DNA matches it firmly. Clone size, where shown, is once, few, many, or a class for clones that have expanded.

d_gene	v_gene	j_gene	abundance	CDR3nt	CDR3aa
NA	TRBV6-2/TRBV6-3	TRBJ2-2	NA	TGTGCCAGCAGCCCCCAGGGGGGCTTCGGGGAGCTGTTTTTT	CASSPQGGFGELFF
NA	TRBV4-1	TRBJ1-2	few	TGCGCCAGCAGCCAAGAATCGGCAAGGAGGGCCATGGACTATGGCTACACCTTC	CASSQESARRAMDYGYTF
NA	TRBV7-2	TRBJ2-4	NA	TGTGCCAGCAGCCCGTCACGAAACTTAGCCAAAAACATTCAGTACTTC	CASSPSRNLAKNIQYF
TRBD1	TRBV18	TRBJ2-6	NA	TGTGCCAGCTCACCACAACAGGGGATCTCTGGGGCCAACGTCCTGACTTTC	CASSPQQGISGANVLTF
NA	TRBV27	TRBJ1-2	once	TGTGCCAGCGGGGGGCGGGGGGCTGGCTACACCTTC	CASGGRGAGYTF
TRBD1	TRBV19	TRBJ2-2	NA	TGTGCCAGTAGTATAGGACTACAGGGGGCGCACACCGGGGAGCTGTTTTTT	CASSIGLQGAHTGELFF
NA	TRBV3-1/TRBV3-2	TRBJ2-2	NA	TGTGCCAGCAGCCCCCTAGCCCTGAACACCGGGGAGCTGTTTTTT	CASSPLALNTGELFF
TRBD2	TRBV7-8	TRBJ2-1	NA	TGTGCCAGCAGCTTAGGGACTAGATCGGGGTCTCATAATGAGCAGTTCTTC	CASSLGTRSGSHNEQFF
TRBD2	TRBV4-2	TRBJ2-2	NA	TGTGCCAGCAGCCAAGATCGCGGGACTAGCGGGAACACCGGGGAGCTGTTTTTT	CASSQDRGTSGNTGELFF
NA	TRBV5-1	TRBJ1-1	NA	TGCGCCAGCAGCCGTATTTCCAGGGGCCGCAGTGAAGCTTTCTTT	CASSRISRGRSEAFF
NA	TRBV10-1	TRBJ2-1	NA	TGCGCCAGCAGTGAGCCCACTCAGGGCCGCAATGAGCAGTTCTTC	CASSEPTQGRNEQFF
TRBD1	TRBV7-4	TRBJ1-5	NA	TGTGCCAGCAGCTTAATGAGAGGACAGGATTTCCCCTTTAATCAGCCCCAGCATTTT	CASSLMRGQDFPFNQPQHF
TRBD1	TRBV3-1/TRBV3-2	TRBJ1-2	NA	TGTGCCAGCAGCCGGGACAGGGGGCCCTATGGCTACACCTTC	CASSRDRGPYGYTF
NA	TRBV2	TRBJ1-4	NA	TGTGCCAGCAGGGGGCAGGGATTAGCTAATGAAAAACTGTTTTTT	CASRGQGLANEKLFF
TRBD2	TRBV6-5	TRBJ2-5	NA	TGTGCCAGCAGTTACTCGCTAGCGGGGAGGGAGACCCAGTACTTC	CASSYSLAGRETQYF
NA	TRBV5-1	TRBJ2-1	NA	TGCGCCAGCAGCTTGTATTCAGGATCCTACAATGAGCAGTTCTTC	CASSLYSGSYNEQFF